These 21 T cell receptor beta chains were all obtained from the same sample, sequenced in a study of cytomegalovirus exposure and HLA in healthy donors. PCR amplification relied on 60 Vbeta primers (plus 13 Jbeta primers). TCRdb keeps only in-frame clones here, not all; method: immunoSEQ multiplex PCR. This sample carries about 98,000 clones, about 74% of them seen once, and the ten largest clones take approximately 1.8%. Sequencing used PBMCs. The receptor source for this set is a male donor in good health and CMV-seronegative.

This clone appeared once. This chain uses TRBV21-1 with TRBJ1-5. TRBV21-1 is reported as a pseudogene. The CDR3 is made up of 15 amino acids. Written as DNA, the CDR3 is TGTGCCAGCATTGGGCTTGGCGGGGGCAATCAGCCCCAGCATTTT. Protein: CASIGLGGGNQPQHF.

This clone was recorded only once. The chain couples TRBV19 to TRBJ2-2; D possibly corresponds to TRBD1 (6 bases). CDR1 and CDR2 (germline): LNHDA, SQIVND (reference sequence). The V end lost 6 bases, the J end lost 2 bases, and 16 bases lay between the germline ends. The CDR3 totals 16 residues. The CDR3 spells CASREGTKINTGELFF. The CDR3 DNA reads TGTGCCAGTAGAGAGGGGACAAAGATCAACACCGGGGAGCTGTTTTTT.

CDR3 sequence (DNA): TGCGCCAGCCACCCCTTGGCGGGACTAGCGGGAGACAATGAGCAGTTCTTC. It codes for CASHPLAGLAGDNEQFF. This chain joins TRBV5-1 and TRBJ2-1; 14 bases match TRBD2. The junction had 11 bases not matched to a gene; V was cut back by 7 bases and J by 5 bases. Germline-derived CDR1 and CDR2 are SGHRS and YFSETQ. The CDR3 extends over 17 amino acids.

The V gene is TRBV4-2, the J gene TRBJ2-7, with a tentative D call TRBD1 (6 bases). The CDR3 is made up of 15 amino acids. Germline assignment: CDR1 LGHNA and CDR2 YNFKEQ. Trimming left V 1 base short and J 6 bases short, with 16 bases between. The CDR3: CASSQVRQEIPEQYF. CDR3 sequence (DNA): TGTGCCAGCAGCCAAGTCAGACAGGAGATCCCCGAGCAGTACTTC.

The CDR3 DNA reads as TGCAGCGTTGAAGTGGCGGGAGGAACTCGGGGGCAGACCCAGTACTTC. This translates into CSVEVAGGTRGQTQYF. The V and J genes are TRBV29-1 and TRBJ2-5; 8 bases align to TRBD2. The germline V gene has CDR1 SQVTM and CDR2 ANQGSEA. This CDR3 has 16 amino acids. V trimming: 1 base; J trimming: 6 bases; junction bases outside the gene matches: 13.

The rearrangement links TRBV14 to TRBJ2-7, with TRBD2 matching over 8 bases. Germline loops: CDR1 SGHDN, CDR2 FVKESK. The V gene end was trimmed by 4 bases and the J gene end by 5 bases; junction bases not matched to a gene: 10. The CDR3 extends over 15 amino acids. CDR3 coding DNA: TGTGCCAGCAGCCCCCACGAGCGGGAGTTCAACGAGCAGTACTTC. Residues: CASSPHEREFNEQYF.

This chain joins TRBV5-1 and TRBJ2-1, with a tentative D call TRBD2 (6 bases). V shed 0 bases and J shed 5 bases, with 15 bases lying between them. This CDR3 has 16 amino acids. CDR1 is SGHRS and CDR2 is YFSETQ in the germline V gene. The CDR3 reads CASSLGTLTSHNEQFF. The CDR3 DNA follows: TGCGCCAGCAGCTTGGGGACTCTCACTAGCCACAATGAGCAGTTCTTC.

This clone was seen more than once but under ten times. The V call is TRBV29-1, the J call TRBJ2-7; TRBD2 aligns across 10 bases. Losses at the gene ends were 6 bases for V and 7 bases for J; bases not matched to a gene: 12. CDR1 is SQVTM, CDR2 ANQGSEA, per germline. The CDR3 consists of 14 residues. Written as DNA, the CDR3 is TGCAGCGTCCTCGCCCGGCTAGCGGGAGCGGAGCAGTACTTC. Protein: CSVLARLAGAEQYF.

The chain recombines TRBV27 with TRBJ2-5; perhaps TRBD1 as D (5 bases). Trimming removed 3 bases at V and 5 bases at J, with 10 bases between. The CDR3 spans 13 residues. In germline, CDR1 is MNHEY, CDR2 SMNVEV (reference sequence). The CDR3 bases are TGTGCCAGCAGTTTGCAGGGCCGGGAGACCCAGTACTTC. It is translated as CASSLQGRETQYF.

The chain employs TRBV6-1 and TRBJ2-7; 7 bases are shared with TRBD2. V dropped 8 bases and J dropped 3; count of bases not matched to a gene: 7. Germline CDR1 is MNHNS and CDR2 is SASEGT. This CDR3 is 13 amino acids long. The CDR3 DNA follows: TGTGCCAGCGGGGGGGGGAGGGGCTACGAGCAGTACTTC. Amino acid sequence: CASGGGRGYEQYF.

This clone appeared a few times. This chain uses TRBV5-4 with TRBJ1-5; D perhaps matches TRBD1 (5 bases). Germline CDR1 SGHNT, CDR2 YYREEE (reference sequence). This CDR3 region has 15 residues. The V end was cut by 2 bases, the J end by 1 base, with 10 bases between. The DNA of the CDR3 is TGTGCCAGCAGCTTAGGGACTGAGAGCAATCAGCCCCAGCATTTT. Translated, it gives CASSLGTESNQPQHF.

The chain uses TRBV6-5 and TRBJ2-5; 7 positions match TRBD2. The V segment lost 6 bases and the J segment 5 bases; nucleotides outside the gene matches: 9. CDR1 is MNHEY and CDR2 is SVGAGI in the germline V gene. CDR3 length equals 14 residues. The CDR3 DNA is TGTGCCAGCAGGCCTAGCGGAAGGAGGGAGACCCAGTACTTC. Translation gives CASRPSGRRETQYF.

The chain has TRBV5-6 and TRBJ2-2, with 8 nucleotides matching TRBD1. Losses at the gene ends were 0 bases for V and 4 bases for J; bases not matched to a gene: 8. Germline CDR1 and CDR2: SGHDT and YYEEEE. This CDR3 is 17 amino acids long. CDR3 DNA: TGTGCCAGCAGCTTGGGACAGGGGTTGAGGAGCACCGGGGAGCTGTTTTTT. It codes for CASSLGQGLRSTGELFF.

The chain joins TRBV10-2 to TRBJ2-7; possible D gene TRBD1, 7 bases. Germline CDR1 and CDR2: WSHSY and SAAADI. This CDR3 spans 11 amino acids. The V end was cut by 9 bases, the J end by 9 bases, with 15 bases between. DNA of the CDR3: TGCGCCAGTGCTCAGGGGGGTGTGCAGTACTTC. It codes for CASAQGGVQYF.

The V gene is TRBV29-1, the J gene TRBJ2-5, with TRBD1 matching over 10 bases. The germline gives CDR1 SQVTM, CDR2 ANQGSEA. The CDR3 contains 17 residues. V trimming: 0 bases; J trimming: 4 bases; junction bases outside the gene matches: 11. The chain's CDR3 is CSVEDGAGTGVRETQYF. In DNA, the CDR3 is TGCAGCGTTGAAGATGGGGCGGGGACAGGGGTACGAGAGACCCAGTACTTC.

The V call is TRBV6-5, the J call TRBJ2-1, with D possibly TRBD2 on 6 matching bases. CDR3 length equals 12 residues. V lost 6 bases, J lost 10 bases, and 13 bases lay in between. The V gene's germline CDR1 is MNHEY and CDR2 SVGAGI. DNA of the CDR3: TGTGCCAGCAGCAGAATGGAGGGCGAGCAGTTCTTC. It translates to CASSRMEGEQFF.

The J gene is TRBJ1-1, the V gene TRBV6-5; tentatively, D is TRBD1 (5 bases). CDR3 length: 11 amino acids. Germline lookup yields CDR1 MNHEY and CDR2 SVGAGI. V dropped 10 bases and J dropped 9 bases, with 15 bases sitting between them. In DNA form, the CDR3 reads TGTGCCACCCAGGGTGGGGTCCAAGCTTTCTTT. Translated, it gives CATQGGVQAFF.

This chain uses TRBV7-9 with TRBJ2-2; TRBD1 agrees at 8 bases. The CDR3 loop spans 15 amino acids. V trimming: 11 bases; J trimming: 1 base; junction bases outside the gene matches: 9. Germline CDR1 is SEHNR and CDR2 is FQNEAQ (reference sequence). The CDR3 coding sequence is TGTGCCGCCCCCCGACAGGGGCTGAACACCGGGGAGCTGTTTTTT. Its translation is CAAPRQGLNTGELFF.

The chain has TRBV7-6 and TRBJ2-1; 8 bases align to TRBD1. Germline lookup yields CDR1 SGHVS and CDR2 FNYEAQ. The CDR3 loop spans 15 amino acids. J lost 0 bases, V lost 7 bases, and 5 bases had no gene match. This CDR3 is CASTTGTGSYNEQFF. CDR3 bases: TGTGCCAGCACCACCGGGACAGGCTCCTACAATGAGCAGTTCTTC.

This clone was recorded a few times. The chain carries TRBV9 and TRBJ2-3; weak D call: TRBD2 (7 bases). The CDR3 is 16 residues long. The germline V gene encodes CDR1 SGDLS and CDR2 YYNGEE. Trimming removed 4 bases at V and 7 bases at J, with 22 bases between. CDR3: CASSPHIGEGGYTQYF. In DNA, the CDR3 is TGTGCCAGCAGCCCACATATTGGGGAGGGGGGATATACGCAGTATTTT. The full variable domain, with the rest looked up from reference TRBV9 and TRBJ2-3, is DSGVTQTPKHLITATGQRVTLRCSPRSGDLSVYWYQQSLDQGLQFLIQYYNGEERAKGNILERFSAQQFPDLHSELNLSSLELGDSALYFCASSPHIGEGGYTQYFGPGTRLTVL.

The chain combines TRBV27 with TRBJ1-1; 10 bases agree with TRBD1. The junction had 6 bases not matched to a gene; V was cut back by 6 bases and J by 5 bases. Germline V CDR1 and CDR2: MNHEY, SMNVEV (reference sequence). The CDR3 extends over 14 amino acids. The DNA for the CDR3 is TGTGCCAGCAGCGACAGGGGGCGGGGGACTGAAGCTTTCTTT. It translates to CASSDRGRGTEAFF.